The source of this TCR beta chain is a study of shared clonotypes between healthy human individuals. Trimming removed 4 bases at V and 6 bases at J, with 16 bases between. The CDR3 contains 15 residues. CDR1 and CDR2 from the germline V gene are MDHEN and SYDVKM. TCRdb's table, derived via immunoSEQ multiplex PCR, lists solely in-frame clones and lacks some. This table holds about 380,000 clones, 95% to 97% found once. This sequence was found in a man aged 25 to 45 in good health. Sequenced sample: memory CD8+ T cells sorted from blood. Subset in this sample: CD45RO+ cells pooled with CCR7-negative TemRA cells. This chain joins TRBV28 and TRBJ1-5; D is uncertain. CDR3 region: CASSSIGGRIQPQHF. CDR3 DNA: TGTGCCAGCAGTTCGATCGGAGGGAGAATTCAGCCCCAGCATTTT. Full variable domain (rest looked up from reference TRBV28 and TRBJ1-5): DVKVTQSSRYLVKRTGEKVFLECVQDMDHENMFWYRQDPGLGLRLIYFSYDVKMKEKGDIPEGYSVSREKKERFSLILESASTNQTSMYLCASSSIGGRIQPQHFGDGTRLSIL.